This T cell receptor (beta chain) was retrieved from a study of OX40 agonist ivuxolimab in advanced cancers. This table comes from immunoSEQ multiplex PCR, and its TCRdb copy is limited to in-frame clones, with some not included. The table shows about 79,000 clones, with about nine tenths occurring only once. This clone has just one count. Blood was sampled at baseline, cycle 4 day 1, and cycle 7 day 1. From germline, CDR1 is SGHTA and CDR2 FQGNSA. The V gene lost 5 bases and the J gene lost 4 bases, with 11 bases spanning the gap. There are 13 residues in the CDR3. V gene TRBV7-2 combines with J gene TRBJ2-5, with a tentative D call TRBD2 (5 bases). The sequencing here drew on CD4+ or CD8+ T cells sorted from blood, taken in a trial of the OX40 agonist ivuxolimab. The origin of this receptor is an adult with an advanced solid tumor such as melanoma, head and neck, liver or kidney cancer. DNA of the CDR3: TGTGCCAGCAGCCAAACTAGTGGAGAGACCCAGTACTTC. This sequence encodes CASSQTSGETQYF.